This T cell receptor (beta chain) was sequenced during a study of cytomegalovirus exposure and HLA in healthy donors. The PCR made use of 60 Vbeta and 13 Jbeta primers. In the original workflow: The count from a later analysis was some 80 million unique TCR beta chains, about 10 million of them shared. Some clones are missing from TCRdb's copy, which holds only in-frame ones; the method was immunoSEQ multiplex PCR. For V, J and clone size, that table is used; D and trimming come from the DNA. The sample holds approximately 120,000 clones, 70% to 80% seen once. Study-level results: Later analysis associated a missense DCLRE1C variant with TCR beta V- and J-gene trimming. In an earlier analysis, most TCR beta V segments were productive about 87% or about 30% of the time.

The V and J ends lost 5 bases and 1 base respectively, with 13 bases between them. The CDR3 loop spans 15 amino acids. From germline, CDR1 is MNHEY and CDR2 SVGAGI. Comments on this clone: What it binds is not known.

This chain links TRBV6-5 with TRBJ2-3, with D perhaps matching TRBD1 (6 bases). The TCR sequence derives from a man in his fifties or sixties in good health and CMV-seronegative. Source material: PBMCs. CDR3 amino acids: CASSRTGLGTDTQYF. CDR3 DNA: TGTGCCAGCAGTAGAACAGGGCTGGGCACAGATACGCAGTATTTT.